Listed here is a single TCR beta chain. The antigen is unknown. The source of the sample is a study of cytomegalovirus exposure and HLA in healthy donors. Study conclusions and caveats: Upon later analysis, HLA-associated TCR beta chains proved more clonally expanded than other, equally common chains.

Primers for the PCR totalled 60 Vbeta and 13 Jbeta. The table came from immunoSEQ multiplex PCR; TCRdb's copy has only in-frame clones and leaves some out. The sample consists of roughly 160,000 clones, more than 70% of them appearing once. Germline values: CDR1 SGHAT, CDR2 FQDESV (reference sequence). This CDR3 spans 15 amino acids. J gave up 1 base and V 5 bases, and 4 bases lay outside the gene matches. The sequenced sample consisted of PBMCs. V usage is TRBV11-1 and J usage is TRBJ2-3; TRBD2 agrees at 9 bases. This clonotype was sampled from a boy aged 2 to 10 in good health and CMV-seronegative. CDR3 sequence (DNA): TGTGCCAGCAGCCGACTAGCGGTCCGCACAGATACGCAGTATTTT. Translated, it gives CASSRLAVRTDTQYF.